This TCR beta chain was documented in a study of blood T cell repertoires in COVID-19 (dated by TCRdb to 2018 to 2020). For context, the study as a whole: The collaborator samples originated in the United States, Italy and Spain and spanned the acute and convalescent phases of COVID-19. The prospective study material was composed of cDNA or gDNA derived from T cells, B-cell-depleted T cells, or PBMCs. The dataset comprised deeply sampled blood TCRbeta repertoires from subjects exposed to, actively infected with, or recovered from COVID-19. The repertoires were released in a freely available public database intended as a resource for research on the immune response to SARS-CoV-2. Where available, HLA class I and class II types were taken from metadata supplied by the sample provider and were not determined by assay-based typing. The samples were drawn from the first 160 participants of the ongoing ImmuneRACE study and from 1,254 subjects provided by 6 global collaborators. A de-identified subject ID, COVID-19 status, age in years and sex were almost always included in the sample metadata.

TCRbeta CDR3 regions were amplified from genomic DNA by means of the immunoSEQ Assay, a bias-controlled multiplex PCR. Per the source publication's procedure: The number of nucleated cells in each sample was estimated by amplification of reference gene primers within the assay. Sequence reads were collapsed and filtered to measure the absolute abundance of every unique TCRbeta CDR3 rearrangement. For each sample, productive Simpson clonality was calculated by taking the square root of Simpson's diversity index across productive rearrangements. TCRdb took over this immuneACCESS table, retaining in-frame rearrangements with V and J assigned. Such tables are incomplete; in checked studies, under half of the missing clones stem from an unresolved V gene, and the remainder is unexplained. V and J calls and clone size are given by that table; D and trimming were obtained from the DNA. For this sample there are around 140,000 clones; roughly 85% appear just once. About 2.8% of the sample rests with the top ten.

Each collaborating institution followed its own protocols to collect whole blood in K2EDTA tubes. Collaborator samples were shipped for TCRbeta analysis as frozen whole blood, isolated PBMCs, or DNA extracted from either sample type. In regard to this clone: The target of this receptor is not known. Nothing much larger sits one base from this clone, and base qualities are not available.

Overall results and qualifications from the work: How much clinical and demographic metadata was included differed by source and by participant, and the metadata was provided uncurated.

A distance of 8 bases separates the germline ends of V and J, which lose 0 bases and 4 bases respectively. Sequences MNHEY (CDR1) and SVGEGT (CDR2) are obtained from the germline V gene. From cysteine to phenylalanine, the CDR3 is 14 amino acids long. The CDR3 DNA has 42 bases and is translated from base 1. The receptor chain draws on TRBV6-2 or TRBV6-3 and TRBJ2-3, and possibly TRBD1, on 6 matching bases. Sequencing was carried out using peripheral blood. This TCR was recovered from a human donor with acute or convalescent COVID-19. The donor label of this sample is uncertain. The CDR3 protein is CASSYSGAADTQYF. The DNA sequence follows: TGTGCCAGCAGTTACTCGGGGGCCGCAGATACGCAGTATTTT.